This entry lists 26 T cell receptor beta chains sequenced from one sample in a study of blood T cell repertoires in COVID-19. Profiling relied on immunoSEQ multiplex PCR, and the TCRdb table lists in-frame clones only, not all of them. The sample includes approximately 250,000 clones, over 70% of them seen just once. Material for sequencing was peripheral blood. These receptors were obtained from a human donor in a cohort sampled during active COVID-19.

This chain's CDR3 is CASSPGVSWDNEQFF. Here the CDR3 DNA reads TGTGCCAGCAGTCCCGGGGTAAGCTGGGACAATGAGCAGTTCTTC. The rearrangement uses TRBV6-2 or TRBV6-3 and TRBJ2-1, with a weak D call TRBD2 (5 bases). The V gene lost 5 bases and the J gene lost 5 bases, with 16 bases spanning the gap. Germline lookup yields CDR1 MNHEY and CDR2 SVGEGT. The CDR3 runs 15 residues.

The rearrangement joins TRBV21-1 to TRBJ1-5; the D call TRBD1 from the table was never checked on the DNA. TRBV21-1 is a pseudogene segment. The CDR3 length is 17 residues. The CDR3 nucleotides read TGTGCCAGCAGCAAAGCGGGAGTTACAGGGGGCTGTCAGCCCCAGCATTTT. Its protein is CASSKAGVTGGCQPQHF.

This chain joins TRBV5-1 and TRBJ2-2; the D gene is possibly TRBD2 (5 bases). This CDR3 has 16 amino acids. Germline V gene sequence: CDR1 SGHRS, CDR2 YFSETQ. Deletions cut 0 bases from V and 7 bases from J, with 16 bases between. CDR3 sequence: CASSLAASRSHGELFF. CDR3 DNA: TGCGCCAGCAGCTTGGCCGCTAGCAGGAGCCACGGGGAGCTGTTTTTT.

This rearrangement joins TRBV5-1 to TRBJ2-2; D possibly corresponds to TRBD1 (6 bases). Trimming removed 2 bases at V and 1 base at J, with 9 bases between. Per germline, CDR1 SGHRS and CDR2 YFSETQ. This CDR3 is built from 15 residues. The CDR3 DNA is TGCGCCAGCAGCTTAGGACAGATGAACACCGGGGAGCTGTTTTTT. Translated, it gives CASSLGQMNTGELFF.

The V call is TRBV28, the J call TRBJ2-2; 8 bases agree with TRBD1. From germline, CDR1 is MDHEN and CDR2 SYDVKM. This CDR3 is 15 amino acids long. Trimming removed 4 bases from V and 7 bases from J; junction bases left unmatched: 8. CDR3 in amino acids: CASSYPGGKGGELFF. The CDR3 region has the DNA TGTGCCAGCAGTTATCCAGGGGGCAAGGGCGGGGAGCTGTTTTTT.

About this clone itself: The same CDR3 arises from other DNA sequences in this sample as well. V is TRBV18 and J is TRBJ2-7; possible D gene TRBD1, 6 bases. From germline, CDR1 is KGHSH and CDR2 LQKENI. The CDR3 covers 13 residues. The germline V and J ends were trimmed by 3 bases and 2 bases, with 8 bases remaining between them. The CDR3: CASSPPGAYEQYF. CDR3 DNA sequence: TGTGCCAGCTCACCCCCAGGGGCCTACGAGCAGTACTTC.

The chain combines TRBV27 with TRBJ2-2; 11 bases are shared with TRBD2. Germline V gives CDR1 MNHEY, CDR2 SMNVEV (reference sequence). With V trimmed by 4 bases and J by 1 base, 11 bases remained unmatched. CDR3 size: 19 residues. The CDR3 here is CASSSPGVAGGLNTGELFF. The CDR3 bases are TGTGCCAGCAGTTCCCCGGGGGTAGCGGGGGGGTTGAACACCGGGGAGCTGTTTTTT.

The chain uses TRBV4-3 and TRBJ2-6; the D gene is possibly TRBD1 (5 bases). Germline loops: CDR1 LGHNA, CDR2 YSLEER. V was pared by 0 bases and J by 5 bases, with 14 bases between. The CDR3 is made up of 17 amino acids. The CDR3 region is CASSQEGGARWANVLTF. In DNA, the CDR3 is TGCGCCAGCAGCCAAGAAGGTGGGGCGCGTTGGGCCAACGTCCTGACTTTC.

V is TRBV7-8 and J is TRBJ2-2; D is unclear. This CDR3 has 13 residues. Trimming removed 10 bases at V and 2 bases at J, with 11 bases between. The V gene's germline CDR1 is SGHVS and CDR2 FQNEAQ. DNA for the CDR3: TGTGCCACAAGCTACCCCAACACCGGGGAGCTGTTTTTT. This codes for CATSYPNTGELFF.

V and J are TRBV2 and TRBJ2-5; 8 bases are shared with TRBD1. The CDR3 is 13 residues long. Trimming at V came to 5 bases and at J to 5 bases, leaving 4 bases not matched to a gene. Germline loops: CDR1 SNHLY, CDR2 FYNNEI. CDR3 DNA sequence: TGTGCCAGCAGTATGGACAGGGAGGAGACCCAGTACTTC. Its protein product is CASSMDREETQYF.

The J gene is TRBJ2-5, the V gene TRBV7-2, with D perhaps TRBD2 (6 bases). CDR1 and CDR2 (germline): SGHTA, FQGNSA. V lost 5 bases to trimming and J lost 5 bases, with 21 bases between them. There are 16 residues in the CDR3. The CDR3 sequence is CASSTRTTSNGETQYF. The CDR3 bases are TGTGCCAGCAGCACCCGAACGACTAGTAATGGGGAGACCCAGTACTTC.

The chain links TRBV27 to TRBJ1-6; 7 nucleotides match TRBD1. CDR1 and CDR2 (germline): MNHEY, SMNVEV (reference sequence). The CDR3 loop spans 15 amino acids. V shed 2 bases and J 7 bases; nucleotides not matched to a gene: 5. The CDR3 loop reads CASSLEGARNSPLHF. The CDR3 nucleotides are TGTGCCAGCAGTTTAGAGGGGGCACGGAATTCACCCCTCCACTTT.

The chain combines TRBV5-4 with TRBJ2-7; 9 bases are a match to TRBD2. Germline V CDR1 and CDR2: SGHNT, YYREEE (reference sequence). The trim removed 0 bases at V and 2 bases at J, leaving 3 bases unmatched. The CDR3 totals 15 residues. This chain's CDR3 is CASSLGLAETYEQYF. CDR3 in DNA: TGTGCCAGCAGCTTGGGACTAGCGGAAACCTACGAGCAGTACTTC.

This chain uses TRBV2 with TRBJ1-1; 8 bases map to TRBD1. Germline V gene sequence: CDR1 SNHLY, CDR2 FYNNEI. The CDR3 contains 14 residues. Losses at the gene ends were 6 bases for V and 5 bases for J; bases not matched to a gene: 8. The CDR3 nucleotides read TGTGCCAGCAGCGTCGCAGGGGGCGGGACTGAAGCTTTCTTT. Its translation is CASSVAGGGTEAFF.

The chain carries TRBV11-2 and TRBJ2-1; 8 bases agree with TRBD2. The germline V gene has CDR1 SGHAT and CDR2 FQNNGV. This CDR3 is 14 amino acids long. V lost 1 base and J lost 10; bases outside the gene matches: 6. In nucleotides, the CDR3 is TGTGCCAGCAGCTTAGTTCAGTCGGGGGGGGAGCAGTTCTTC. It specifies CASSLVQSGGEQFF.

This clone showed up just once. V usage is TRBV3-1 (or the pseudogene TRBV3-2) and J usage is TRBJ1-1, with D possibly being TRBD1 (5 bases). V gave up 1 base and J gave up 0 bases, with 18 bases separating them. The CDR3 runs 18 residues. CDR1 LGHDT and CDR2 YNNKEL come from the germline V gene (reference sequence). The CDR3 region has the DNA TGTGCCAGCAGCCAAGGAACGGGGGGGAGAGGTATGAACACTGAAGCTTTCTTT. It translates to CASSQGTGGRGMNTEAFF.

This clone was seen at least ten times. The chain recombines TRBV7-8 with TRBJ1-2; D is unclear. Looked up from germline, CDR1 is SGHVS and CDR2 is FQNEAQ. V lost 6 bases and J lost 4, with 12 bases in between. This CDR3 has 13 amino acids. CDR3 sequence: CASSRQVGYGYTF. The CDR3 DNA reads as TGTGCCAGCAGTCGGCAGGTGGGCTATGGCTACACCTTC.

The chain combines TRBV13 with TRBJ2-7, with 7 bases lining up with TRBD2. The V segment lost 6 bases and the J segment 2 bases; nucleotides outside the gene matches: 10. The CDR3 covers 15 residues. Germline CDR1 PRHDT, CDR2 FYEKMQ (reference sequence). The CDR3 DNA reads TGTGCCAGCAGGACTGGCGGGAGTGGCACCTACGAGCAGTACTTC. Translation: CASRTGGSGTYEQYF.

This chain connects TRBV3-1 (or the pseudogene TRBV3-2) to TRBJ1-5; D gene ambiguous. The germline V and J ends were trimmed by 0 bases and 1 base, with 4 bases remaining between them. CDR3 length equals 14 residues. CDR1 is LGHDT and CDR2 is YNNKEL in the germline V gene (reference sequence). The CDR3 nucleotides read TGTGCCAGCAGCCAAGATATGAGCAATCAGCCCCAGCATTTT. This codes for CASSQDMSNQPQHF.

The V call is TRBV5-4, the J call TRBJ2-3; 14 bases match TRBD2. The germline CDR1 and CDR2 sequences are SGHNT and YYREEE (reference sequence). The CDR3 is made up of 17 amino acids. The junction had 5 bases not matched to a gene; V was cut back by 3 bases and J by 2 bases. CDR3 residues: CASSSGLAGVFTDTQYF. DNA of the CDR3: TGTGCCAGCAGCTCGGGACTAGCGGGAGTGTTCACAGATACGCAGTATTTT.

This rearrangement joins TRBV5-5 to TRBJ2-1; D is uncertain. Between the trimmed V and J ends, which lost 0 bases and 4 bases, there was a span of 11 bases. The CDR3 runs 15 residues. Germline V CDR1 and CDR2: SGHKS, YYEKEE (reference sequence). Here the CDR3 DNA reads TGTGCCAGCAGCTTGGTAAATTTCCAGTACAATGAGCAGTTCTTC. Translation: CASSLVNFQYNEQFF.

The J gene is TRBJ2-3, the V gene TRBV5-1, with 8 bases that match TRBD1. CDR3 length equals 17 residues. With 0 bases clipped from V and 2 bases from J, the junction kept 8 bases outside the gene matches. The germline V gene encodes CDR1 SGHRS and CDR2 YFSETQ. CDR3 coding DNA: TGCGCCAGCAGCTTGGGACTAAGGACAGGGAACACAGATACGCAGTATTTT. Protein product: CASSLGLRTGNTDTQYF.

V gene TRBV2 combines with J gene TRBJ1-1; D gene ambiguous. Trimming left V 5 bases short and J 1 base short, with 8 bases between. The CDR3 length is 13 residues. The germline gives CDR1 SNHLY, CDR2 FYNNEI. The CDR3 nucleotides are TGTGCCAGCAGTTCCTACTGGAACACTGAAGCTTTCTTT. This codes for CASSSYWNTEAFF.

The gene calls are TRBV4-1 and TRBJ1-4; no clear D. The CDR3 covers 16 residues. Germline V gives CDR1 MGHRA, CDR2 YSYEKL. Trimming removed 1 base from V and 7 bases from J, with 16 bases in between. The CDR3 spells CASSQVWRAGGEKLFF. The CDR3 DNA reads TGCGCCAGCAGCCAAGTCTGGCGGGCAGGAGGTGAAAAACTGTTTTTT.

The chain couples TRBV3-1 (or the pseudogene TRBV3-2) to TRBJ1-1, with D unclear. Germline lookup yields CDR1 LGHDT and CDR2 YNNKEL (reference sequence). Trimming pared 3 bases from V and 1 base from J, leaving 9 bases between. The CDR3 has 14 residues. DNA for the CDR3: TGTGCCAGCAGCCAGCAGAACGCGAACACTGAAGCTTTCTTT. This gives the protein CASSQQNANTEAFF.

The chain is built from TRBV5-6 and TRBJ1-2; 9 positions agree with TRBD1. The germline V gene has CDR1 SGHDT and CDR2 YYEEEE. V shed 4 bases, J shed 8 bases, and the junction held 9 bases outside the gene matches. There are 14 residues in the CDR3. CDR3 sequence: CASSRTGVEKGYTF. For the CDR3, the DNA is TGTGCCAGCAGCAGGACAGGGGTGGAAAAGGGCTACACCTTC.